This is a list of T cell receptor beta chains from one sample in a study of PD-1 blockade in classical Hodgkin lymphoma. Clones were sequenced by immunoSEQ multiplex PCR, and TCRdb holds only the in-frame ones, with some missing. The table shows over 15,000 clones, with around 74% occurring only once. Specimen: CD4+ T cells from blood, collected before the fourth cycle of nivolumab. The receptor set was obtained from a human donor with classical Hodgkin lymphoma. Each CDR3 is given with its conserved first and last residue. Each record gives: clone size, D gene, J gene, V gene, CDR3 protein, CDR3 DNA. D genes are given only for firm matches. Size is stated for part of the rows, as once, few or many counts, or as a class when the clone is expanded.

clone size: .
D gene: .
J gene: TRBJ2-5
V gene: TRBV20-1
CDR3 protein: CSAGVETQYF
CDR3 DNA: TGCAGTGCAGGGGTGGAGACCCAGTACTTC

clone size: once
D gene: .
J gene: TRBJ1-5
V gene: TRBV19
CDR3 protein: CASSISRDVNQPQHF
CDR3 DNA: TGTGCCAGTAGTATATCAAGGGACGTAAATCAGCCCCAGCATTTT

clone size: .
D gene: .
J gene: TRBJ1-1
V gene: TRBV9
CDR3 protein: CASSRGGSNTEAFF
CDR3 DNA: TGTGCCAGCAGCCGAGGAGGAAGTAACACTGAAGCTTTCTTT

clone size: .
D gene: TRBD2
J gene: TRBJ2-1
V gene: TRBV6-5
CDR3 protein: CATLRGTSSGNEQFF
CDR3 DNA: TGTGCCACCCTGAGGGGGACTAGCTCGGGCAATGAGCAGTTCTTC

clone size: .
D gene: .
J gene: TRBJ1-1
V gene: TRBV6-1
CDR3 protein: CASSALTVPNTEAFF
CDR3 DNA: TGTGCCAGCAGTGCCCTGACAGTTCCGAACACTGAAGCTTTCTTT

clone size: once
D gene: .
J gene: TRBJ1-6
V gene: TRBV6-1
CDR3 protein: CASSARTDSPLHF
CDR3 DNA: TGTGCCAGCAGTGCAAGGACAGACTCACCCCTCCACTTT

clone size: .
D gene: TRBD1
J gene: TRBJ2-3
V gene: TRBV15
CDR3 protein: CATSRGQGSDTQYF
CDR3 DNA: TGTGCCACCAGCAGGGGACAGGGCAGCGATACGCAGTATTTT

clone size: .
D gene: .
J gene: TRBJ1-2
V gene: TRBV19
CDR3 protein: CASSIRLGTFSNYGYTF
CDR3 DNA: TGTGCCAGTAGTATCCGACTGGGGACATTTTCTAACTATGGCTACACCTTC

clone size: .
D gene: TRBD2
J gene: TRBJ2-7
V gene: TRBV27
CDR3 protein: CASSLSRLAGTYEQYF
CDR3 DNA: TGTGCCAGCAGTTTATCGAGATTAGCGGGGACCTACGAGCAGTACTTC

clone size: .
D gene: TRBD1
J gene: TRBJ1-2
V gene: TRBV7-2
CDR3 protein: CASSLPGGGSGYTF
CDR3 DNA: TGTGCCAGCAGCTTGCCAGGGGGCGGCTCTGGCTACACCTTC

clone size: .
D gene: TRBD1
J gene: TRBJ2-7
V gene: TRBV5-6
CDR3 protein: CASSSGQGPREQYF
CDR3 DNA: TGTGCCAGCAGCTCGGGACAGGGTCCGAGGGAGCAGTACTTC

clone size: few
D gene: .
J gene: TRBJ1-6
V gene: TRBV28
CDR3 protein: CASSLIDSYNSPLHF
CDR3 DNA: TGTGCCAGCAGTTTAATCGACAGCTATAATTCACCCCTCCACTTT

clone size: .
D gene: .
J gene: TRBJ2-3
V gene: TRBV5-8
CDR3 protein: CASSPRTAKSTDTQYF
CDR3 DNA: TGTGCCAGCAGCCCTCGGACGGCCAAAAGTACAGATACGCAGTATTTT

clone size: once
D gene: .
J gene: TRBJ1-1
V gene: TRBV19
CDR3 protein: CASSVWVLDTEAFF
CDR3 DNA: TGTGCCAGTAGTGTCTGGGTTTTGGACACTGAAGCTTTCTTT

clone size: .
D gene: .
J gene: TRBJ1-1
V gene: TRBV5-1
CDR3 protein: CASSSTKPQGFGVTEAFF
CDR3 DNA: TGCGCCAGCAGCTCGACAAAGCCCCAGGGATTTGGAGTCACTGAAGCTTTCTTT

clone size: .
D gene: TRBD1
J gene: TRBJ2-5
V gene: TRBV5-1
CDR3 protein: CASSTTGGATGETQYF
CDR3 DNA: TGCGCCAGCAGCACGACAGGGGGCGCTACGGGAGAGACCCAGTACTTC

clone size: once
D gene: TRBD2
J gene: TRBJ2-1
V gene: TRBV7-2
CDR3 protein: CASSSGTSAYNEQFF
CDR3 DNA: TGTGCCAGCAGCTCCGGGACTAGCGCCTACAATGAGCAGTTCTTC

clone size: .
D gene: .
J gene: TRBJ2-5
V gene: TRBV4-1
CDR3 protein: CASSHFRGAEETQYF
CDR3 DNA: TGCGCCAGCAGCCATTTCCGGGGGGCGGAGGAGACCCAGTACTTC

clone size: few
D gene: .
J gene: TRBJ1-4
V gene: TRBV4-1
CDR3 protein: CASSSDFEVVFF
CDR3 DNA: TGCGCCAGCAGCTCCGATTTCGAGGTTGTGTTTTTT

clone size: .
D gene: .
J gene: TRBJ1-2
V gene: TRBV7-2
CDR3 protein: CASSLAGFGYGYTF
CDR3 DNA: TGTGCCAGCAGCTTAGCGGGGTTTGGCTATGGCTACACCTTC

clone size: .
D gene: .
J gene: TRBJ1-6
V gene: TRBV25-1
CDR3 protein: CASTLGAGRNSPLHF
CDR3 DNA: TGTGCCAGCACCCTAGGGGCAGGGCGGAATTCACCCCTCCACTTT

clone size: .
D gene: .
J gene: TRBJ1-2
V gene: TRBV28
CDR3 protein: CASSLSGVVGYGYTF
CDR3 DNA: TGTGCCAGCAGTTTATCAGGGGTAGTAGGATATGGCTACACCTTC

clone size: once
D gene: .
J gene: TRBJ1-1
V gene: TRBV7-9
CDR3 protein: CASSLELESEAFF
CDR3 DNA: TGTGCCAGCAGCTTAGAACTTGAGTCTGAAGCTTTCTTT

clone size: .
D gene: TRBD2
J gene: TRBJ2-2
V gene: TRBV29-1
CDR3 protein: CSVEASGSGELFF
CDR3 DNA: TGCAGCGTTGAAGCTAGCGGGAGCGGGGAGCTGTTTTTT

clone size: .
D gene: .
J gene: TRBJ2-7
V gene: TRBV2
CDR3 protein: CASRASPYEQYF
CDR3 DNA: TGTGCCAGCCGGGCCTCTCCCTACGAGCAGTACTTC

clone size: .
D gene: .
J gene: TRBJ2-1
V gene: TRBV7-2
CDR3 protein: CASSPQRYNEQFF
CDR3 DNA: TGTGCCAGCAGCCCCCAGCGTTACAATGAGCAGTTCTTC

clone size: .
D gene: .
J gene: TRBJ1-1
V gene: TRBV19
CDR3 protein: CASRAQGNTEAFF
CDR3 DNA: TGTGCCAGTAGGGCCCAGGGGAACACTGAAGCTTTCTTT

clone size: .
D gene: TRBD1
J gene: TRBJ1-2
V gene: TRBV7-2
CDR3 protein: CASSSLTGTGGASYGYTF
CDR3 DNA: TGTGCCAGCAGCTCGTTAACCGGGACAGGGGGCGCTAGCTATGGCTACACCTTC

clone size: .
D gene: .
J gene: TRBJ1-1
V gene: TRBV29-1
CDR3 protein: CSVVPSTLNTEAFF
CDR3 DNA: TGCAGCGTTGTACCCTCGACACTGAACACTGAAGCTTTCTTT

clone size: .
D gene: TRBD2
J gene: TRBJ2-1
V gene: TRBV6-5
CDR3 protein: CASSGTSGGNEQFF
CDR3 DNA: TGTGCCAGCAGCGGGACTAGCGGGGGAAATGAGCAGTTCTTC

clone size: .
D gene: TRBD1
J gene: TRBJ1-3
V gene: TRBV6-1
CDR3 protein: CASSAPGGGLLPGNTIYF
CDR3 DNA: TGTGCCAGCAGTGCCCCAGGGGGGGGGTTATTACCTGGAAACACCATATATTTT

clone size: .
D gene: .
J gene: TRBJ2-2
V gene: TRBV28
CDR3 protein: CASNFVGVANTGELFF
CDR3 DNA: TGTGCCAGCAACTTTGTTGGAGTTGCGAACACCGGGGAGCTGTTTTTT

clone size: few
D gene: TRBD2
J gene: TRBJ2-1
V gene: TRBV29-1
CDR3 protein: CSVGETSVVYNEQFF
CDR3 DNA: TGCAGCGTTGGGGAGACTAGCGTGGTCTACAATGAGCAGTTCTTC

clone size: .
D gene: TRBD1
J gene: TRBJ2-4
V gene: TRBV27
CDR3 protein: CASSPGTGGKNIQYF
CDR3 DNA: TGTGCCAGCAGTCCCGGGACAGGGGGTAAAAACATTCAGTACTTC

clone size: .
D gene: .
J gene: TRBJ1-2
V gene: TRBV4-3
CDR3 protein: CASSQDEHRAFYGYTF
CDR3 DNA: TGCGCCAGCAGCCAAGACGAACACCGGGCGTTCTATGGCTACACCTTC

clone size: .
D gene: TRBD1
J gene: TRBJ1-5
V gene: TRBV29-1
CDR3 protein: CSASGQGQPQHF
CDR3 DNA: TGCAGCGCTTCGGGACAGGGCCAGCCCCAGCATTTT

clone size: .
D gene: .
J gene: TRBJ2-7
V gene: TRBV18
CDR3 protein: CASHDPQRRYEQYF
CDR3 DNA: TGTGCCAGCCATGACCCCCAGCGGAGGTACGAGCAGTACTTC

clone size: .
D gene: .
J gene: TRBJ2-3
V gene: TRBV11-2
CDR3 protein: CASSLTAGPDTQYF
CDR3 DNA: TGTGCCAGCAGCTTAACGGCAGGGCCCGATACGCAGTATTTT

clone size: .
D gene: TRBD2
J gene: TRBJ2-1
V gene: TRBV5-4
CDR3 protein: CASSSLAGGHSEQFF
CDR3 DNA: TGTGCCAGCAGCTCGCTAGCGGGAGGGCATAGTGAGCAGTTCTTC

clone size: .
D gene: .
J gene: TRBJ2-3
V gene: TRBV15
CDR3 protein: CATSPGSQYTDTQYF
CDR3 DNA: TGTGCCACCAGCCCGGGTAGTCAGTACACAGATACGCAGTATTTT

clone size: once
D gene: .
J gene: TRBJ2-3
V gene: TRBV18
CDR3 protein: CASSQAVSTDTQYF
CDR3 DNA: TGTGCCAGCTCACAGGCGGTTAGCACAGATACGCAGTATTTT

clone size: .
D gene: .
J gene: TRBJ2-5
V gene: TRBV5-8
CDR3 protein: CASSQRTAQETQYF
CDR3 DNA: TGTGCCAGCAGCCAAAGGACAGCACAAGAGACCCAGTACTTC

clone size: .
D gene: .
J gene: TRBJ1-3
V gene: TRBV29-1
CDR3 protein: CSVLVSANTIYF
CDR3 DNA: TGCAGCGTTTTGGTGTCAGCCAACACCATATATTTT

clone size: .
D gene: .
J gene: TRBJ1-1
V gene: TRBV5-6
CDR3 protein: CASSPLSREKQEAFF
CDR3 DNA: TGTGCCAGCAGCCCCCTTAGCCGGGAGAAGCAAGAAGCTTTCTTT

clone size: .
D gene: .
J gene: TRBJ2-5
V gene: TRBV7-9
CDR3 protein: CASSPLSSETQYF
CDR3 DNA: TGTGCCAGCAGCCCCCTATCCTCGGAGACCCAGTACTTC

clone size: .
D gene: .
J gene: TRBJ1-5
V gene: TRBV10-1
CDR3 protein: CASSGGNQPQHF
CDR3 DNA: TGCGCCAGCAGTGGGGGTAACCAGCCCCAGCATTTT

clone size: .
D gene: TRBD1
J gene: TRBJ2-3
V gene: TRBV13
CDR3 protein: CASSFKYTGGTLGDTQYF
CDR3 DNA: TGTGCCAGCAGCTTCAAATACACAGGGGGCACTTTGGGAGATACGCAGTATTTT

clone size: once
D gene: .
J gene: TRBJ2-3
V gene: TRBV4-2
CDR3 protein: CASSQVAPSDTQYF
CDR3 DNA: TGTGCCAGCAGCCAAGTGGCCCCATCAGATACGCAGTATTTT

clone size: once
D gene: .
J gene: TRBJ2-3
V gene: TRBV27
CDR3 protein: CASSLQIPDTQYF
CDR3 DNA: TGTGCCAGCAGTTTACAGATCCCAGATACGCAGTATTTT

clone size: .
D gene: .
J gene: TRBJ1-2
V gene: TRBV29-1
CDR3 protein: CSVDGGSGYTF
CDR3 DNA: TGCAGCGTTGATGGGGGGAGCGGCTACACCTTC

clone size: once
D gene: .
J gene: TRBJ2-5
V gene: TRBV7-9
CDR3 protein: CASSSGRGETQYF
CDR3 DNA: TGTGCCAGCAGCTCTGGCAGGGGAGAGACCCAGTACTTC

clone size: few
D gene: .
J gene: TRBJ1-1
V gene: TRBV11-2
CDR3 protein: CASSLSGPTEAFF
CDR3 DNA: TGTGCCAGCAGCTTATCCGGGCCCACTGAAGCTTTCTTT

clone size: .
D gene: TRBD2
J gene: TRBJ2-2
V gene: TRBV7-9
CDR3 protein: CASNDGKRGGPTGELFF
CDR3 DNA: TGTGCCAGCAATGATGGAAAGCGGGGGGGCCCCACCGGGGAGCTGTTTTTT

clone size: .
D gene: TRBD1
J gene: TRBJ2-3
V gene: TRBV9
CDR3 protein: CASSLPGTDLGWDTQYF
CDR3 DNA: TGTGCCAGCAGCCTCCCCGGGACAGACCTTGGGTGGGATACGCAGTATTTT

clone size: few
D gene: .
J gene: TRBJ1-3
V gene: TRBV18
CDR3 protein: CASSPKGSGNTIYF
CDR3 DNA: TGTGCCAGCTCACCAAAGGGCTCTGGAAACACCATATATTTT

clone size: once
D gene: .
J gene: TRBJ2-4
V gene: TRBV28
CDR3 protein: CATAYRVRAKNIQYF
CDR3 DNA: TGTGCCACAGCGTACCGAGTTCGGGCCAAAAACATTCAGTACTTC

clone size: .
D gene: TRBD2
J gene: TRBJ2-1
V gene: TRBV7-2
CDR3 protein: CASSSGLAGGLDEQFF
CDR3 DNA: TGTGCCAGCAGCTCTGGACTAGCGGGAGGGCTCGATGAGCAGTTCTTC

clone size: .
D gene: .
J gene: TRBJ2-5
V gene: TRBV13
CDR3 protein: CSSLTRASSQETQYF
CDR3 DNA: TGTTCCAGCCTGACGAGGGCCTCTTCCCAAGAGACCCAGTACTTC

clone size: .
D gene: .
J gene: TRBJ2-5
V gene: TRBV5-6
CDR3 protein: CASSLSRETQYF
CDR3 DNA: TGTGCCAGCAGCTTAAGTCGGGAGACCCAGTACTTC